The clone carrying this T cell receptor (beta chain) was observed a few times. Busulfan-fludarabine conditioning, marrow transplant, and cyclophosphamide on days +3 and +4 were administered. The data were obtained in a study of T cells after posttransplantation cyclophosphamide. Only in-frame clones appear in the TCRdb table, and some are missing; sequencing was by immunoSEQ multiplex PCR. Sampling found under 9,000 clones, none seen once. Germline values: CDR1 MNHNS, CDR2 SASEGT. CDR3 length: 15 residues. V dropped 5 bases and J dropped 7; count of bases not matched to a gene: 5. The sequences come from PBMCs, collected after allogeneic stem cell transplant with posttransplant cyclophosphamide. The clonotype was recovered from a male patient aged 50 to 59 who received an allogeneic stem cell transplant from an unrelated donor, was CMV-positive, and had acute GVHD only. The T cells may come from the graft donor. V gene TRBV6-1 combines with J gene TRBJ1-6; the match to TRBD1 covers 10 bases. CDR3 protein: CASSPDRGRNSPLHF. In nucleotides, the CDR3 is TGTGCCAGCAGTCCGGACAGGGGGAGGAATTCACCCCTCCACTTT.